This TCR beta chain was profiled in a study of blood T cell repertoires in COVID-19. Study at large: Sources were T cells, B-cell-depleted T cells, or PBMCs; the material itself was cDNA or gDNA.

Sequencing used immunoSEQ multiplex PCR; TCRdb keeps in-frame clones, though not all of them. The sample holds around 120,000 clones; 65% to 80% are singletons and the top ten take 2.5%. Trimming at V came to 7 bases and at J to 4 bases, leaving 14 bases not matched to a gene. The CDR3 runs 16 residues. Germline V gene sequence: CDR1 ENHRY, CDR2 SYGVKD. The specimen was peripheral blood. The chain links TRBV10-3 to TRBJ1-1, with 8 bases fitting TRBD1. The receptor's source is a man aged 50 to 59 with acute or convalescent COVID-19. The CDR3, as DNA: TGTGCCATCACCTCTGGGGTCGGACAGGGAGGCACTGAAGCTTTCTTT. This translates into CAITSGVGQGGTEAFF.